This T cell receptor beta chain emerged from a study of technical replicates of blood from a few donors. The sample holds a few counts of this clone. The assay was immunoSEQ multiplex PCR, and TCRdb's table has in-frame clones only and misses some. The data hold under 100,000 clones, with 90% to 97% observed a single time. The material sequenced was T cells isolated from PBMCs. The sequence derives from a human donor in good health.

The CDR3 DNA reads as TGTGCCAGCAGGATGACTAGCGGGAGCTACGAGCAGTACTTC. Amino acids: CASRMTSGSYEQYF. The V gene is TRBV28, the J gene TRBJ2-7; 12 bases are a match to TRBD2. CDR1 is MDHEN, CDR2 SYDVKM, per germline. V shed 6 bases and J 3 bases; nucleotides not matched to a gene: 3. This CDR3 is built from 14 residues.